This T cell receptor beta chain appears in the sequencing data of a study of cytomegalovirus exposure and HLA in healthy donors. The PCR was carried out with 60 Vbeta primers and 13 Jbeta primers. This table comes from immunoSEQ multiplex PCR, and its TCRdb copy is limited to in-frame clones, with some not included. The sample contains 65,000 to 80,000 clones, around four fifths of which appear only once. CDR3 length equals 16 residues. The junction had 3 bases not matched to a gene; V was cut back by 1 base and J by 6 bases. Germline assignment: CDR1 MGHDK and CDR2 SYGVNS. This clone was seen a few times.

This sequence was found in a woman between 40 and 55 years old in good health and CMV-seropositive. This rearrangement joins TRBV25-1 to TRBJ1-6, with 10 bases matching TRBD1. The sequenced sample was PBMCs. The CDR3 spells CASSEWRTGGNSPLHF. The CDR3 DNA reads TGTGCCAGCAGTGAATGGAGGACAGGGGGTAATTCACCCCTCCACTTT. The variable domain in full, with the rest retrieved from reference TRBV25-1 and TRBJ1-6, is EADIYQTPRYLVIGTGKKITLECSQTMGHDKMYWYQQDPGMELHLIHYSYGVNSTEKGDLSSESTVSRIRTEHFPLTLESARPSHTSQYLCASSEWRTGGNSPLHFGNGTRLTVT.